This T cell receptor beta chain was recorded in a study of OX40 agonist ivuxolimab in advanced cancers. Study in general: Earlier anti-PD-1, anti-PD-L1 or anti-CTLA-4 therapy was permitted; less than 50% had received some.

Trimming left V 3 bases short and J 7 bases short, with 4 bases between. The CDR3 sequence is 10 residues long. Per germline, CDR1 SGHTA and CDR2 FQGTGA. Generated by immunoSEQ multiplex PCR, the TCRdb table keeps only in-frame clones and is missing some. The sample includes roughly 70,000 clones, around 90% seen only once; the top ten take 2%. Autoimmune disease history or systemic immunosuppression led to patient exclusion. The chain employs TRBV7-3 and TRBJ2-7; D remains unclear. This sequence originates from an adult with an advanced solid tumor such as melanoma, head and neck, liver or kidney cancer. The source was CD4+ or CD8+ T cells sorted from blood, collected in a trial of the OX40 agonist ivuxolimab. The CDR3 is CASSFCEQYF. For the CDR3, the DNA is TGTGCCAGCAGCTTCTGTGAGCAGTACTTC.